This record concerns one T cell receptor (beta chain) sequence. This specimen belongs to a study of blood T cell repertoires in COVID-19. Original data processing: Amplification of reference gene primers was used by the study to estimate nucleated cell counts. Produced via immunoSEQ multiplex PCR; TCRdb's table is partial and in-frame only. V and J calls and clone size are as listed in that table; D and trimming were resolved from the DNA. The table shows around 260,000 clones, with 70% to 90% occurring only once. Cohorts were assigned according to the clinical history that participants reported. Sequenced material: PBMCs or T cells enriched from blood (not recorded which). This clonotype was sampled from a woman younger than 45 who had recovered from COVID-19.

The CDR3 spells CASSQDQAGGGYGYTF. Here the CDR3 DNA reads TGCGCCAGCAGCCAAGATCAGGCAGGGGGCGGCTATGGCTACACCTTC. The V gene is TRBV4-1, the J gene TRBJ1-2; the match to TRBD1 covers 8 bases. J gave up 4 bases and V 0 bases, and 7 bases lay outside the gene matches. Germline V gene data show CDR1 as MGHRA and CDR2 as YSYEKL. The CDR3 is 16 residues long.